The rows below give T cell receptor beta chains drawn from one sample of a study of control samples from healthy donors and cancer patients. Assay: immunoSEQ multiplex PCR; the TCRdb copy retains only in-frame clones and omits some. The sample lists roughly 190,000 clones; roughly 91% were seen once. Sequences were obtained from blood. The receptors shown here come from a woman aged 25 to 39 in good health. Each CDR3 is given without its conserved first and last residue. A D gene is named only where the DNA matches it firmly. Not all rows give a size; the values are once, few, many and, for expanded clones, a class.

TRBV18 | few | NA | ASSPMANTEAF
TRBV24-1 | NA | TRBD1 | ATSVRDRGLYSNQPQH
TRBV2 | NA | NA | ASRDNPTNEKLF
TRBV21-1 | few | NA | ASSKPRTTGELF
TRBV28 | NA | TRBD1 | ASRRTGGNTIY
TRBV28 | NA | NA | ASSSGKVRGYT
TRBV30 | NA | NA | AWSVVGIEQF
TRBV7-8 | NA | TRBD1 | ASSPRQGALGYNSPLH
TRBV7-8 | NA | NA | ASSLAWRNQETQY
TRBV4-3 | NA | TRBD1 | ASSRSQGAYQPQH
TRBV27 | NA | TRBD1 | ASSFRTGETYEQY
TRBV18 | NA | NA | ASSPSIERGRTEAF
TRBV14 | NA | NA | ASSHPGYQPQH
TRBV28 | NA | NA | ASSWAGHNSPLH
TRBV10-3 | NA | TRBD1 | ANGTGGAETQY
TRBV19 | NA | TRBD2 | ASSKGTSGASTDTQY
TRBV28 | NA | NA | ASSLGGRGNTIY
TRBV19 | NA | TRBD1 | ASRDREGYT
TRBV27 | NA | NA | ASSLSPRVGNSPLH
TRBV6-5 | NA | NA | ASSYTGTSSYNEQF
TRBV4-2 | NA | TRBD1 | ASSPGQGSYEQY
TRBV5-8 | NA | NA | ASSLRYSNQPQH
TRBV4-3 | NA | NA | ASSQEPPPADNEQF
TRBV30 | NA | TRBD2 | AWRRTSGSSYNEQF
TRBV29-1 | NA | TRBD2 | SVEAPGRGADTQY
TRBV19 | once | TRBD2 | ASSIAVASGDTDTQY
TRBV4-1 | NA | NA | ASSQSGGNQPQH
TRBV9 | NA | TRBD1 | ASSVTGTQISPLH
TRBV18 | NA | NA | ASSPRSTNEKLF
TRBV28 | few | TRBD1 | ASSSPGGRNQPQH
TRBV3-1/TRBV3-2 | NA | TRBD2 | ASSQGLAGSYEQY
TRBV18 | NA | TRBD1 | ASSQGALNEKLF
TRBV15 | NA | NA | ATSRDFGPSGNTIY
TRBV6-2/TRBV6-3 | NA | TRBD2 | ASSKFGGSASNNEQF
TRBV3-1/TRBV3-2 | NA | NA | ASSQDRGQGYT
TRBV6-5 | NA | NA | ASSYKGQDYEQY
TRBV19 | NA | TRBD1 | ASSISTGTGGYEQY
TRBV20-1 | few | NA | SARGVGYT
TRBV11-3 | NA | NA | ASSLARAGNSPLH
TRBV7-6 | NA | TRBD1 | ASSPGTGSSYEQY